One and the same sample provided the 20 T cell receptor beta chains below, sequenced in a study of blood T cells in healthy people across ages (dated by TCRdb to between 2015 and 2016). The library was obtained by 5' RACE. Sequencing was carried out with an Illumina HiSeq 2500. A second PCR of roughly 6 to 11 cycles was run with a J-beta primer mix and a sample-barcoded 5' primer. Using fastp at Q25 and MiXCR, TCRdb reprocessed the public reads and kept productive beta chains. Rows are unified per CDR3 protein, each entry keeping the most common DNA and genes. This sample holds around 1,700,000 distinct CDR3 sequences; 28% were observed only once. Of the sample, 7.7% falls within the top ten clones. Sequenced sample: blood. Receptors were obtained from a woman in her twenties or thirties in good health.

There are many counts of this clonotype. The chain employs TRBV20-1 and TRBJ2-7; a weak D match, TRBD2 (5 bases). Trimming shortened V by 5 bases and J by 0 bases, and 11 bases separated the two germline ends. This CDR3 has 13 residues. Germline values: CDR1 DFQATT, CDR2 SNEGSKA (reference sequence). CDR3 region: CSASREFSYEQYF. The DNA for the CDR3 is TGCAGTGCTTCTCGGGAATTCTCCTACGAGCAGTACTTC.

In nucleotides, the CDR3 is TGTGCCAGCAGCCGGACTAGCGGGAGTGGCACAGATACGCAGTATTTT. Amino acids: CASSRTSGSGTDTQYF. V and J are TRBV12-3 or TRBV12-4 and TRBJ2-3; TRBD2 aligns across 13 bases. The CDR3 covers 16 residues. The junction had 4 bases not matched to a gene; V was cut back by 6 bases and J by 1 base.

A few counts support this clonotype. A read error may explain this, as a much larger clone is one base away. This chain connects TRBV15 to TRBJ2-6; the D gene could be TRBD1 or TRBD2 (5 bases each). The CDR3 runs to 15 residues. The germline gives CDR1 LNHNV, CDR2 YYDKDF (reference sequence). CDR3 sequence reads: CATGRGVSGANVLTF. The CDR3 nucleotides read TGTGCCACCGGCAGAGGGGTCTCTGGGGCCAACGTCCTGACTTTC.

This clonotype was picked up a small number of times. This rearrangement joins TRBV5-5 to TRBJ2-2; D gene unclear. CDR3 length: 14 amino acids. Germline assignment: CDR1 SGHKS and CDR2 YYEKEE (reference sequence). The germline V and J ends were trimmed by 0 bases and 2 bases, with 5 bases remaining between them. CDR3 DNA: TGTGCCAGCAGCTTGGGAGATAACACCGGGGAGCTGTTTTTT. This translates into CASSLGDNTGELFF.

Here the CDR3 reads CASSTTWGSSYEQYF. CDR3 DNA sequence: TGTGCCAGCAGCACAACGTGGGGGAGCTCCTACGAGCAGTACTTC. J is TRBJ2-7 and V is TRBV7-9; D tentatively fits TRBD1 or TRBD2 (5 bases each). Germline V gene lookup returns CDR1 SEHNR and CDR2 FQNEAQ (reference sequence). The CDR3 has 15 amino acids. Trimming took 5 bases from V and 0 from J, leaving 14 bases between them.

The sample holds a few counts of this clonotype. The V gene is TRBV3-1, the J gene TRBJ1-6; D not certain. V lost 6 bases and J lost 7, with 7 bases in between. The CDR3 runs to 12 residues. The germline CDR1 and CDR2 sequences are LGHDT and YNNKEL (reference sequence). The CDR3: CASSRPNSPLHF. The CDR3 DNA is TGTGCCAGCAGTCGACCGAATTCACCCCTCCACTTT.

This clonotype was recorded a few times. V is TRBV6-2 or TRBV6-3 and J is TRBJ1-5; D might be TRBD1 (6 bases). This CDR3 contains 17 residues. CDR1 and CDR2 (germline): MNHEY, SVGEGT. Trimming took 2 bases from V and 2 from J, leaving 16 bases between them. The CDR3 nucleotides read TGTGCCAGCAGTTACCGAAAAGGGGGGAGAGGCAATCAGCCCCAGCATTTT. Encoded protein: CASSYRKGGRGNQPQHF.

Concerning this clonotype: An end of the junction differs from the germline gene, which may be a read error. The V gene is TRBV20-1, the J gene TRBJ2-7, with no clear D. The CDR3 runs 12 residues. Germline CDR1 is DFQATT and CDR2 is SNEGSKA (reference sequence). CDR3 in DNA: TGCAGTGTTCTCCGGGCCTCCCACGAGCAGTACTTC. Amino acids: CSVLRASHEQYF.

The table lists this clonotype with a few counts. The chain carries TRBV20-1 and TRBJ2-3; 8 nucleotides align to TRBD1. Germline values: CDR1 DFQATT, CDR2 SNEGSKA (reference sequence). The CDR3 extends over 15 amino acids. V was pared by 5 bases and J by 3 bases, with 10 bases of the junction left unmatched. In DNA, the CDR3 is TGCAGTGCTCCAGGGGGCGCAATGGTAACAGATACGCAGTATTTT. It codes for CSAPGGAMVTDTQYF.

This rearrangement joins TRBV7-8 to TRBJ1-5; the D gene is possibly TRBD1 (5 bases). Germline V gives CDR1 SGHVS, CDR2 FQNEAQ. The V end was cut by 6 bases, the J end by 2 bases, with 14 bases between. The CDR3 sequence is 15 residues long. The CDR3 DNA reads as TGTGCCAGCAGTGAGACCAGGGTTGGCAATCAGCCCCAGCATTTT. The encoded protein is CASSETRVGNQPQHF.

The J gene is TRBJ2-5, the V gene TRBV20-1; 10 nucleotides match TRBD1. Germline V gene data show CDR1 as DFQATT and CDR2 as SNEGSKA (reference sequence). There are 14 residues in the CDR3. With V trimmed by 2 bases and J by 5 bases, 5 bases remained unmatched. CDR3 region: CSARRQGAGETQYF. CDR3 in DNA: TGCAGTGCTAGAAGACAGGGGGCTGGGGAGACCCAGTACTTC.

This clonotype was seen only a few times. V and J are TRBV29-1 and TRBJ1-6; 8 bases agree with TRBD1. The CDR3 is 13 residues long. Per the germline V gene, CDR1 is SQVTM and CDR2 is ANQGSEA. With 6 bases clipped from V and 10 bases from J, the junction kept 8 bases outside the gene matches. CDR3 nucleotide sequence: TGCAGCGTCAGGACAGGGCTGGTCTCACCCCTCCACTTT. It codes for CSVRTGLVSPLHF.

The chain has TRBV20-1 and TRBJ2-5; D is perhaps TRBD1 (5 bases). The CDR3 runs 12 residues. CDR1 DFQATT and CDR2 SNEGSKA come from the germline V gene (reference sequence). V was cut by 0 bases and J by 7 bases, with 9 bases left in between. CDR3 protein: CSARDRVATQYF. Here the CDR3 DNA reads TGCAGTGCTAGAGACAGGGTAGCGACCCAGTACTTC.

This clonotype was counted a few times. This chain joins TRBV6-5 and TRBJ1-1; no clear D. The CDR3 extends over 15 amino acids. CDR1 and CDR2 from the germline V gene are MNHEY and SVGAGI. V gave up 5 bases and J gave up 3 bases, with 16 bases separating them. The DNA for the CDR3 is TGTGCCAGCAGTCCTTCCCGGGGAGGGTACACTGAAGCTTTCTTT. This sequence encodes CASSPSRGGYTEAFF.

This clonotype was found a few times. This chain links TRBV18 with TRBJ1-5, with D unclear. Looked up from germline, CDR1 is KGHSH and CDR2 is LQKENI. This CDR3 region has 13 residues. V lost 3 bases to trimming and J lost 5 bases, with 8 bases between them. The CDR3 sequence: CASSPNTDQPQHF. CDR3 coding DNA: TGTGCCAGCTCACCGAACACCGATCAGCCCCAGCATTTT. Variable domain in full (rest from reference TRBV18 and TRBJ1-5): NAGVMQNPRHLVRRRGQEARLRCSPMKGHSHVYWYRQLPEEGLKFMVYLQKENIIDESGMPKERFSAEFPKEGPSILRIQQVVRGDSAAYFCASSPNTDQPQHFGDGTRLSIL.

The sample holds many counts of this clonotype. This sequence joins TRBV6-6 and TRBJ2-7; no firm D call. Trimming removed 5 bases from V and 0 bases from J, with 11 bases in between. This CDR3 contains 14 residues. The germline V gene has CDR1 MNHNY and CDR2 SVGAGI (reference sequence). The CDR3 spells CASSTYSTSYEQYF. Written as DNA, the CDR3 is TGTGCCAGCAGTACATATAGCACCTCCTACGAGCAGTACTTC.

The genes are TRBV7-9 and TRBJ2-1; TRBD2 matches 11 bases. With V trimmed by 0 bases and J by 5 bases, 6 bases remained unmatched. Per germline, CDR1 SEHNR and CDR2 FQNEAQ (reference sequence). The CDR3 length is 17 residues. The CDR3 sequence: CASSLALAGGLDNEQFF. CDR3 coding DNA: TGTGCCAGCAGCTTAGCGCTAGCGGGGGGACTAGACAATGAGCAGTTCTTC.

The J gene is TRBJ1-5, the V gene TRBV7-2; D is undetermined. Looked up from germline, CDR1 is SGHTA and CDR2 is FQGNSA. The CDR3 extends over 12 amino acids. The V end was cut by 4 bases, the J end by 7 bases, with 8 bases between. The chain's CDR3 is CASSSNGQPQHF. CDR3 in DNA: TGTGCCAGCAGCTCCAACGGACAGCCCCAGCATTTT.

This clonotype was counted only a few times. The chain links TRBV12-3 or TRBV12-4 to TRBJ2-3, with 9 bases that match TRBD2. V dropped 3 bases and J dropped 2; count of bases not matched to a gene: 6. The CDR3 length is 16 residues. The CDR3: CASSFLLAGATDTQYF. CDR3 coding DNA: TGTGCCAGCAGTTTTCTCTTAGCGGGGGCCACAGATACGCAGTATTTT.

This chain uses TRBV20-1 with TRBJ1-2; no reliable D call. Between the trimmed V and J ends, which lost 6 bases and 4 bases, there was a span of 12 bases. Germline V gene sequence: CDR1 DFQATT, CDR2 SNEGSKA (reference sequence). The CDR3 length is 12 residues. The CDR3 sequence is CSAPGDGYGYTF. The CDR3 nucleotides read TGCAGTGCCCCCGGGGATGGCTATGGCTACACCTTC.